A single sample is the source of the 16 T cell receptor beta chains below, sequenced in a study of blood T cell repertoires in COVID-19. Sequencing used immunoSEQ multiplex PCR; TCRdb keeps in-frame clones, though not all of them. The table includes 200,000 to 250,000 clones, 80% to 90% detected once. The sample was peripheral blood. The receptors come from a woman of 80 years or more with COVID-19, enrolled during active disease.

V usage is TRBV6-5 and J usage is TRBJ2-1; the match to TRBD2 covers 7 bases. Germline V gene sequence: CDR1 MNHEY, CDR2 SVGAGI. The CDR3 runs 13 residues. J was trimmed by 6 bases and V by 7 bases; bases with no gene match: 6. CDR3 nucleotide sequence: TGTGCCAGCATCCGATGGGGGGGCAATGAGCAGTTCTTC. It encodes CASIRWGGNEQFF.

J is TRBJ1-2 and V is TRBV19; D not certain. This CDR3 is built from 12 residues. Germline V lookup: CDR1 LNHDA, CDR2 SQIVND (reference sequence). Trimming stripped 5 bases from V and 7 bases from J, with 11 bases between. This chain's CDR3 is CASSRRDSGYTF. The CDR3 nucleotides read TGTGCCAGTAGTCGGAGGGATTCTGGCTACACCTTC.

This clone was picked up a small number of times. The V and J genes are TRBV6-5 and TRBJ1-6; 9 bases agree with TRBD1. The CDR3 sequence is 14 residues long. Germline lookup yields CDR1 MNHEY and CDR2 SVGAGI. The V segment lost 6 bases and the J segment 5 bases; nucleotides outside the gene matches: 2. The CDR3 region has the DNA TGTGCCAGCAGAGGGACAGGGAATAATTCACCCCTCCACTTT. This gives the protein CASRGTGNNSPLHF.

This sequence joins TRBV6-5 and TRBJ1-1; TRBD1 aligns across 8 bases. This CDR3 is built from 15 residues. The V gene end was trimmed by 7 bases and the J gene end by 1 base; junction bases not matched to a gene: 8. Germline loops: CDR1 MNHEY, CDR2 SVGAGI. The CDR3 coding sequence is TGTGCCAGCATTAAAAGGACAGGGACGAACACTGAAGCTTTCTTT. It yields the protein CASIKRTGTNTEAFF.

CDR3 protein: CSVDRRDRSYNEQFF. CDR3 nucleotides: TGCAGCGTTGATAGGCGGGATCGCTCCTACAATGAGCAGTTCTTC. J is TRBJ2-1 and V is TRBV29-1, with D possibly TRBD2 on 6 matching bases. Germline V gives CDR1 SQVTM, CDR2 ANQGSEA. The CDR3 loop spans 15 amino acids. The V gene lost 3 bases and the J gene lost 0 bases, with 12 bases spanning the gap.

The chain couples TRBV30 to TRBJ2-3; D may be TRBD2 (5 bases). The V gene's germline CDR1 is GTSNPN and CDR2 SVGIG (reference sequence). Trimming shortened V by 1 base and J by 0 bases, and 8 bases separated the two germline ends. The length of the CDR3 is 14 residues. The CDR3 coding sequence is TGTGCCTGGAGTGGCGGGCCTAGCACAGATACGCAGTATTTT. It specifies CAWSGGPSTDTQYF.

CDR3 bases: TGTGCCAGCTCTAGACAGGGATGGCCGAACACTGAAGCTTTCTTT. Amino acid sequence: CASSRQGWPNTEAFF. The chain has TRBV18 and TRBJ1-1, with 7 positions matching TRBD1. J lost 1 base, V lost 6 bases, and 8 bases had no gene match. Germline values: CDR1 KGHSH, CDR2 LQKENI. This CDR3 contains 15 residues.

This chain uses TRBV30 with TRBJ2-2; the match to TRBD2 covers 8 bases. Germline loops: CDR1 GTSNPN, CDR2 SVGIG (reference sequence). Unmatched junction bases numbered 6, after V lost 3 bases and J lost 0 bases. The CDR3 contains 16 residues. Written as DNA, the CDR3 is TGTGCCTGGAGACGTAGCGGGGCCGCGAACACCGGGGAGCTGTTTTTT. It specifies CAWRRSGAANTGELFF.

V and J are TRBV2 and TRBJ2-7; TRBD2 matches 10 bases. This CDR3 comprises 16 residues. The trim removed 2 bases at V and 2 bases at J, leaving 6 bases unmatched. Germline V gene data show CDR1 as SNHLY and CDR2 as FYNNEI. The DNA of the CDR3 is TGTGCCAGCAGTGAACAGAAGAGCGGGAGGGCCTACGAGCAGTACTTC. Protein product: CASSEQKSGRAYEQYF.

This chain connects TRBV7-3 to TRBJ2-3; 8 nucleotides line up with TRBD2. V was pared by 3 bases and J by 7 bases, with 6 bases of the junction left unmatched. The length of the CDR3 is 14 residues. Germline assignment: CDR1 SGHTA and CDR2 FQGTGA. CDR3 DNA: TGTGCCAGCAGCTTGAGAGCGGGGGTCAATACGCAGTATTTT. It is translated as CASSLRAGVNTQYF.

The chain joins TRBV7-2 to TRBJ2-1, with TRBD2 identical over 8 bases. Per the germline V gene, CDR1 is SGHTA and CDR2 is FQGNSA. CDR3 length: 16 residues. V dropped 0 bases and J dropped 2; count of bases not matched to a gene: 3. The CDR3 DNA is TGTGCCAGCAGCTTAGCCTTAGCGGGAACCTACAATGAGCAGTTCTTC. This encodes CASSLALAGTYNEQFF.

As regards this clone: Other DNA sequences in the sample encode the same CDR3. V and J are TRBV5-1 and TRBJ1-2; D might be TRBD1 (6 bases). CDR1 is SGHRS and CDR2 is YFSETQ in the germline V gene. The CDR3 is 13 amino acids. V lost 4 bases, J lost 2 bases, and 9 bases lay in between. The CDR3 is CASSPTGNYGYTF. The CDR3 DNA is TGCGCCAGCAGCCCTACAGGGAACTATGGCTACACCTTC. The variable domain in full, with the rest retrieved from reference TRBV5-1 and TRBJ1-2, is KAGVTQTPRYLIKTRGQQVTLSCSPISGHRSVSWYQQTPGQGLQFLFEYFSETQRNKGNFPGRFSGRQFSNSRSEMNVSTLELGDSALYLCASSPTGNYGYTFGSGTRLTVV.

This chain links TRBV27 with TRBJ2-2; TRBD2 agrees at 9 bases. V trimming: 7 bases; J trimming: 5 bases; junction bases outside the gene matches: 8. The CDR3 consists of 15 residues. The germline V gene has CDR1 MNHEY and CDR2 SMNVEV (reference sequence). CDR3 in DNA: TGTGCCAGCACACATAGCGGGGGTGGTACCGGGGAGCTGTTTTTT. This encodes CASTHSGGGTGELFF.

The genes are TRBV5-4 and TRBJ2-7; 8 nucleotides match TRBD1. V gave up 1 base and J gave up 1 base; unmatched junction bases: 4. Looked up from germline, CDR1 is SGHNT and CDR2 is YYREEE (reference sequence). This CDR3 contains 15 residues. This CDR3 reads CASSLTGQESYEQYF. The CDR3 coding sequence is TGTGCCAGCAGCTTGACGGGACAGGAGTCCTACGAGCAGTACTTC.

This clone is a singleton in its sample. The rearrangement uses TRBV5-4 and TRBJ1-2; TRBD1 might be the D (6 bases). Germline CDR1 SGHNT, CDR2 YYREEE (reference sequence). The CDR3 sequence is 14 residues long. Trimming cost V 2 bases and J 6 bases, with 14 bases left between them. The CDR3 nucleotides are TGTGCCAGCAGCTTCCCGATGGGGGCAAATGGCTACACCTTC. It is translated as CASSFPMGANGYTF.

This clone was seen once. The V call is TRBV30, the J call TRBJ1-1; D is uncertain. The ends were cut back, 3 bases at V and 1 base at J, with 15 bases in the middle. Germline-derived CDR1 and CDR2 are GTSNPN and SVGIG (reference sequence). This CDR3 is built from 15 residues. The CDR3 is CAWRLRISPNTEAFF. DNA for the CDR3: TGTGCCTGGAGGTTGAGGATCAGCCCGAACACTGAAGCTTTCTTT.